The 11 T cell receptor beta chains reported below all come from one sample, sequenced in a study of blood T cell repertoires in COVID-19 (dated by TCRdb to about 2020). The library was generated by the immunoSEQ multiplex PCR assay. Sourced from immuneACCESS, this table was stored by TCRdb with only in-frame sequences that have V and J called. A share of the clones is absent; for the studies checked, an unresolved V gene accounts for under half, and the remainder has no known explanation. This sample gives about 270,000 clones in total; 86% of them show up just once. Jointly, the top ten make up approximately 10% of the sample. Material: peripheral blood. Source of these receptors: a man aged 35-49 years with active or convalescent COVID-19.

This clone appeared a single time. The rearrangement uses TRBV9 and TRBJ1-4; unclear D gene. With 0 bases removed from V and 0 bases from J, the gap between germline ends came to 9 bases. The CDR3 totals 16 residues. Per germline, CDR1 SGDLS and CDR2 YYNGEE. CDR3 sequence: CASSVDLGPTNEKLFF. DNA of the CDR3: TGTGCCAGCAGCGTAGATCTGGGCCCAACTAATGAAAAACTGTTTTTT.

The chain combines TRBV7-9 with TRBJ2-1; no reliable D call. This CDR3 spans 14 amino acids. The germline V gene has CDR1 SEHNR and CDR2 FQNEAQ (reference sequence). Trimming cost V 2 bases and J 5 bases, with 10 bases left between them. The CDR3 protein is CASSLRQVDNEQFF. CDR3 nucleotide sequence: TGTGCCAGCAGCTTACGGCAGGTCGACAATGAGCAGTTCTTC. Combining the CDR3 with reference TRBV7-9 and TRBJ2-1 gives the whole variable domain DTGVSQNPRHKITKRGQNVTFRCDPISEHNRLYWYRQTLGQGPEFLTYFQNEAQLEKSRLLSDRFSAERPKGSFSTLEIQRTEQGDSAMYLCASSLRQVDNEQFFGPGTRLTVL.

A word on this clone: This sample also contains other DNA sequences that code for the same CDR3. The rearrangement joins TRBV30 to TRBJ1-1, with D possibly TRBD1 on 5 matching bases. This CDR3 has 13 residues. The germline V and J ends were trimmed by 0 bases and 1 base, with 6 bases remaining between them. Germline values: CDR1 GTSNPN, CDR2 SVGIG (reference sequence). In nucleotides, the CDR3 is TGTGCCTGGAGTGTCGGGGGGAACACTGAAGCTTTCTTT. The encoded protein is CAWSVGGNTEAFF.

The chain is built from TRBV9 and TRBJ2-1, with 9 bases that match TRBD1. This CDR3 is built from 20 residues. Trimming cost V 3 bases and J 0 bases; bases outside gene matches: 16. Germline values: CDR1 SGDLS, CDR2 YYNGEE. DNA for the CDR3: TGTGCCAGCAGCGCTTTAAACAGGGGGCAGGGCGGGACCTCCTACAATGAGCAGTTCTTC. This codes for CASSALNRGQGGTSYNEQFF.

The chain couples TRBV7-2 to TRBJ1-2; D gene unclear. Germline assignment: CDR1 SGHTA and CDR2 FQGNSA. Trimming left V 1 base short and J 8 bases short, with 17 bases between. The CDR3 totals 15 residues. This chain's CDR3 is CASSLGPGMEKGYTF. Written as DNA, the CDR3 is TGTGCCAGCAGCTTAGGTCCGGGGATGGAAAAGGGCTACACCTTC.

The CDR3 here is CASSLDLSDTQYF. For the CDR3, the DNA is TGTGCCAGCAGTTTAGACCTATCAGATACGCAGTATTTT. This chain joins TRBV12-3 or TRBV12-4 and TRBJ2-3, with D hard to call. V lost 1 base, J lost 4 bases, and 6 bases lay in between. The CDR3 is 13 residues long.

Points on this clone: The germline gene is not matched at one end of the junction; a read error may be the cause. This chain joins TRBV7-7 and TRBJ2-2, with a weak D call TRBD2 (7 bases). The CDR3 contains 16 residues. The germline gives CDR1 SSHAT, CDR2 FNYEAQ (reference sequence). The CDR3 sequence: CASSPPGGGGTGELFF. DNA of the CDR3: TGTGCTAGCAGCCCCCCGGGCGGGGGCGGCACCGGGGAGCTGTTTTTT.

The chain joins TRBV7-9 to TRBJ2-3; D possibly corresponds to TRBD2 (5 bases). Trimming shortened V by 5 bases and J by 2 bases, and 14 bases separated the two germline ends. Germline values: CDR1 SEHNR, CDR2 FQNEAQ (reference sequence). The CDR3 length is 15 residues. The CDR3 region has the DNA TGTGCCAGCAGCCTCGAGGGAGCTACCACAGATACGCAGTATTTT. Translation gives CASSLEGATTDTQYF. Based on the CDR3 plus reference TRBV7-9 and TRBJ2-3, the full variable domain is DTGVSQNPRHKITKRGQNVTFRCDPISEHNRLYWYRQTLGQGPEFLTYFQNEAQLEKSRLLSDRFSAERPKGSFSTLEIQRTEQGDSAMYLCASSLEGATTDTQYFGPGTRLTVL.

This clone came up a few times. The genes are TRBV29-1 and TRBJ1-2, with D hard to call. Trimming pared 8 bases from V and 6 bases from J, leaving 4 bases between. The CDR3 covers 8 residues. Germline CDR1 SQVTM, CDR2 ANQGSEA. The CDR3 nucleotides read TGCAGCCGGGATGGCTACACCTTC. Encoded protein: CSRDGYTF.

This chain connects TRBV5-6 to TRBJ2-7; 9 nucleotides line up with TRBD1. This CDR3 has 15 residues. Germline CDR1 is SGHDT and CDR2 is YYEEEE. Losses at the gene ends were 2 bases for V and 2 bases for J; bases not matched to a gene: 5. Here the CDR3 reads CASSLRTGVTYEQYF. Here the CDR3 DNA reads TGTGCCAGCAGCTTACGGACAGGGGTTACCTACGAGCAGTACTTC. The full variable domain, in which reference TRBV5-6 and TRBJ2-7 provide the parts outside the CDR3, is DAGVTQSPTHLIKTRGQQVTLRCSPKSGHDTVSWYQQALGQGPQFIFQYYEEEERQRGNFPDRFSGHQFPNYSSELNVNALLLGDSALYLCASSLRTGVTYEQYFGPGTRLTVT.

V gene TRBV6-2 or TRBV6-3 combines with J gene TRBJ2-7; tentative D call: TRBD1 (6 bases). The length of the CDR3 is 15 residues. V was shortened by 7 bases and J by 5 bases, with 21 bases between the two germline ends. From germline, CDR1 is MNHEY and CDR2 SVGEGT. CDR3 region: CASIPLGAGTHEQYF. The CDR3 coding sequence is TGTGCCAGCATCCCTCTGGGGGCAGGGACCCACGAGCAGTACTTC.